This record covers a single T cell receptor beta chain. The sample originates from a study of blood T cell repertoires in COVID-19. Study summary: Some COVID-19 samples were acute and others convalescent; all came from the United States, Italy and Spain.

Assay used: immunoSEQ multiplex PCR; TCRdb lists only in-frame clones, some missing. The sample lists around 250,000 clones; over 80% were seen once. CDR3 length: 15 amino acids. V was cut by 0 bases and J by 2 bases, with 10 bases left in between. Germline V CDR1 and CDR2: MGHRA, YSYEKL. This chain connects TRBV4-1 to TRBJ1-1; D not certain. Source material: peripheral blood. The origin of this receptor is a man aged 25 to 40 who had recovered from COVID-19. The CDR3 spells CASSQDHHTNTEAFF. CDR3 DNA: TGCGCCAGCAGCCAAGACCATCACACAAACACTGAAGCTTTCTTT.